This entry lists 15 T cell receptor beta chains sequenced from one sample in a study of OX40 agonist ivuxolimab in advanced cancers. TCRdb keeps only in-frame clones here, not all; method: immunoSEQ multiplex PCR. Altogether around 70,000 clones are present, 85% being singletons, with the ten largest covering roughly 4%. Sequencing used CD4+ or CD8+ T cells sorted from blood, obtained in a trial of the OX40 agonist ivuxolimab. The receptors here all came from an adult with an advanced solid tumor such as melanoma, head and neck, liver or kidney cancer.

V is TRBV28 and J is TRBJ1-2; 7 bases line up with TRBD1. The CDR3 extends over 17 amino acids. V gave up 4 bases and J gave up 0 bases; unmatched junction bases: 11. Germline lookup yields CDR1 MDHEN and CDR2 SYDVKM. This CDR3 is CASSSYRGSLANYGYTF. Written as DNA, the CDR3 is TGTGCCAGCAGTTCCTACAGGGGATCCTTAGCTAACTATGGCTACACCTTC.

The chain recombines TRBV7-9 with TRBJ2-3; no clear D. In germline, CDR1 is SEHNR, CDR2 FQNEAQ (reference sequence). CDR3 length equals 15 residues. Trimming cost V 5 bases and J 0 bases, with 12 bases left between them. This CDR3 reads CASSHDRPSTDTQYF. CDR3 in DNA: TGTGCCAGCAGCCACGACCGGCCTAGCACAGATACGCAGTATTTT.

This chain joins TRBV5-5 and TRBJ2-5, with 9 bases fitting TRBD2. The length of the CDR3 is 15 residues. The junction had 9 bases not matched to a gene; V was cut back by 4 bases and J by 5 bases. Germline V CDR1 and CDR2: SGHKS, YYEKEE (reference sequence). The CDR3 DNA is TGTGCCAGCAGCAGGACTAGCGTGACTTTGGAGACCCAGTACTTC. Its translation: CASSRTSVTLETQYF.

This clone was found a few times. The rearrangement joins TRBV9 to TRBJ1-1; 7 nucleotides match TRBD1. CDR3 length: 13 amino acids. Germline-derived CDR1 and CDR2 are SGDLS and YYNGEE. The junction had 6 bases not matched to a gene; V was cut back by 0 bases and J by 10 bases. Here the CDR3 DNA reads TGTGCCAGCAGCGTAGGACAGGGTGGGACAGCTTTCTTT. It encodes CASSVGQGGTAFF. The variable domain in full, with the rest retrieved from reference TRBV9 and TRBJ1-1, is DSGVTQTPKHLITATGQRVTLRCSPRSGDLSVYWYQQSLDQGLQFLIQYYNGEERAKGNILERFSAQQFPDLHSELNLSSLELGDSALYFCASSVGQGGTAFFGQGTRLTVV.

This clone was found a few times. The chain combines TRBV21-1 with TRBJ1-2. TRBV21-1 is described as a pseudogene. This CDR3 is built from 13 residues. The CDR3 sequence is CASSKEEGGGYTF. The CDR3 DNA reads TGTGCCAGCAGCAAAGAGGAGGGAGGTGGCTACACCTTC.

This clone was detected only once. The V and J genes are TRBV19 and TRBJ2-7; 13 bases are shared with TRBD2. This CDR3 contains 21 residues. Germline-derived CDR1 and CDR2 are LNHDA and SQIVND (reference sequence). The trim removed 2 bases at V and 4 bases at J, leaving 20 bases unmatched. The CDR3 sequence: CASSIRERDCGLAGVEYEQYF. Written as DNA, the CDR3 is TGTGCCAGTAGTATACGTGAGCGGGACTGCGGACTAGCGGGAGTTGAGTACGAGCAGTACTTC.

The V and J genes are TRBV6-4 and TRBJ1-5; D perhaps matches TRBD1 (6 bases). V dropped 4 bases and J dropped 3 bases, with 13 bases sitting between them. The CDR3 loop spans 15 amino acids. The germline CDR1 and CDR2 sequences are MRHNA and SNTAGT. The CDR3 here is CASSGEDSYNQPQHF. The CDR3 DNA sequence: TGTGCCAGCAGTGGGGAGGACAGCTACAATCAGCCCCAGCATTTT.

V and J are TRBV27 and TRBJ1-5, with 7 bases fitting TRBD1. The V and J ends lost 5 bases and 6 bases, in that order; junction bases with no gene match: 7. CDR1 is MNHEY and CDR2 is SMNVEV in the germline V gene (reference sequence). The CDR3 spans 14 residues. The CDR3 protein is CASSLTGTSQPQHF. The DNA for the CDR3 is TGTGCCAGCAGTCTGACAGGGACCAGTCAGCCCCAGCATTTT.

In DNA form, the CDR3 reads TGTGCCAGCAGTTTCGTCCGATTTGGGGGCCCTGCTGAAGCTTTCTTT. It codes for CASSFVRFGGPAEAFF. The genes are TRBV28 and TRBJ1-1; the D gene is possibly TRBD1 (6 bases). Trimming left V 3 bases short and J 6 bases short, with 20 bases between. The CDR3 spans 16 residues. CDR1 MDHEN and CDR2 SYDVKM come from the germline V gene.

The V gene is TRBV18, the J gene TRBJ2-7; 9 positions match TRBD1. The CDR3 contains 14 residues. V lost 4 bases and J lost 6; bases outside the gene matches: 7. CDR1 and CDR2 (germline): KGHSH, LQKENI. CDR3 DNA: TGTGCCAGCTCACGACAGGGGGAAATCACCGAGCAGTACTTC. Translating gives CASSRQGEITEQYF.

V gene TRBV6-4 combines with J gene TRBJ2-3, with a possible D match to TRBD2 (6 bases). Trimming shortened V by 4 bases and J by 5 bases, and 10 bases separated the two germline ends. The V gene's germline CDR1 is MRHNA and CDR2 SNTAGT. This CDR3 contains 13 residues. In nucleotides, the CDR3 is TGTGCCAGCAGTGTAGGGGAGGAAGATACGCAGTATTTT. This sequence encodes CASSVGEEDTQYF.

The chain joins TRBV27 to TRBJ1-2, with a possible D match to TRBD1 (5 bases). V dropped 0 bases and J dropped 5 bases, with 10 bases sitting between them. The length of the CDR3 is 14 residues. CDR1 MNHEY and CDR2 SMNVEV come from the germline V gene (reference sequence). The CDR3 sequence is CASSLSTGVYGYTF. DNA of the CDR3: TGTGCCAGCAGTTTATCAACAGGCGTATATGGCTACACCTTC.

As DNA, the CDR3 is TGTGCCAGCAGCTTACAGGGTTACAATGAGCAGTTCTTC. It encodes CASSLQGYNEQFF. V is TRBV7-3 and J is TRBJ2-1; the D gene is possibly TRBD1 (5 bases). Germline V gene sequence: CDR1 SGHTA, CDR2 FQGTGA. The V gene lost 2 bases and the J gene lost 4 bases, with 6 bases spanning the gap. CDR3 length equals 13 residues. Filled out from reference TRBV7-3 and TRBJ2-1, the complete variable domain reads GAGVSQTPSNKVTEKGKYVELRCDPISGHTALYWYRQSLGQGPEFLIYFQGTGAADDSGLPNDRFFAVRPEGSVSTLKIQRTERGDSAVYLCASSLQGYNEQFFGPGTRLTVL.

The sample holds one count of this clone. V is TRBV18 and J is TRBJ2-5; 8 bases are shared with TRBD2. The CDR3 length is 15 residues. Germline V gene data show CDR1 as KGHSH and CDR2 as LQKENI. Unmatched junction bases numbered 7, after V lost 3 bases and J lost 4 bases. CDR3 sequence (DNA): TGTGCCAGCTCACCTCGTCGGCTAGCGGGAGAGACCCAGTACTTC. It codes for CASSPRRLAGETQYF.

Only one count was recorded for this clone. A junction end diverges from the germline sequence, so it may reflect a read error. The chain is built from TRBV20-1 and TRBJ1-2, with 7 positions matching TRBD1. Germline V gene sequence: CDR1 DFQATT, CDR2 SNEGSKA (reference sequence). The CDR3 extends over 11 amino acids. This chain's CDR3 is CSARETGPEFF. In DNA form, the CDR3 reads TGCAGTGCTAGAGAGACAGGGCCTGAGTTCTTC.